The text below deals with one T cell receptor (beta chain). Its antigen is currently unknown. Sequencing used immunoSEQ multiplex PCR; TCRdb keeps in-frame clones, though not all of them. The sample lists 70,000 to 95,000 clones, roughly 91% seen once, with roughly 0.64% in the top ten. The sample is drawn from a study of OX40 agonist ivuxolimab in advanced cancers. Study summary: An agonistic anti-OX40 (CD134) antibody, ivuxolimab, was used to treat the patients. Hepatocellular carcinoma, melanoma, renal cell or head and neck cancer affected the dose-escalation patients.

The V segment lost 5 bases and the J segment 0 bases; nucleotides outside the gene matches: 7. The CDR3 consists of 15 residues. Looked up from germline, CDR1 is MNHEY and CDR2 is SVGAGI. Overall study findings and caveats: Part of the nonresponder group also had normalized T-cell clonal expansion that was low.

The chain carries TRBV6-5 and TRBJ2-7; 7 bases are a match to TRBD1. The receptor's source is an adult with an advanced solid tumor such as melanoma, head and neck, liver or kidney cancer. Specimen: CD4+ or CD8+ T cells sorted from blood, collected in a trial of the OX40 agonist ivuxolimab. As DNA, the CDR3 is TGTGCCAGCAGTCAGAGACAGGGAAGCTCCTACGAGCAGTACTTC. Protein sequence: CASSQRQGSSYEQYF.